This T cell receptor beta chain was profiled in a study of blood T cells in healthy people across ages. The junction had 15 bases not matched to a gene; V was cut back by 3 bases and J by 2 bases. CDR3 size: 19 residues. The germline V gene encodes CDR1 SGHDN and CDR2 FVKESK. With a J-beta primer mix and a sample-barcoded 5' primer, a second PCR ran about 7 to 12 cycles. Carrying 12 random nucleotides, a template-switch adaptor labeled each individual cDNA molecule. MiXCR, applied by TCRdb to the 5' RACE reads, yields one record per CDR3 protein. The data contain about 640,000 distinct CDR3 sequences, roughly 50% of them singletons. The authors extracted at least 5.5 micrograms of total RNA per sample. The sample holds one count of this clonotype.

The receptor was isolated from a man between 60 and 75 years old in good health. The specimen sequenced was blood. The chain links TRBV14 to TRBJ1-2; TRBD1 agrees at 10 bases. In DNA form, the CDR3 reads TGTGCCAGCAGCCATTTAGGACTCGGACAGGGGGACGTGAACTATGGCTACACCTTC. It is translated as CASSHLGLGQGDVNYGYTF.